This T cell receptor (beta chain) was recorded in a study of blood T cells in healthy people across ages. It was with a sample-barcoded 5' primer and a J-beta primer mix that a second PCR of about 6 to 11 cycles was run. MiXCR, run by TCRdb on the 5' RACE reads, gives a single entry per CDR3 protein. The sample yields 1.5 million to 2 million distinct CDR3 sequences, around 48% seen once. Total RNA extracted from each sample amounted to at least 5.5 micrograms. Overall study results and limits: Older age coincided with a roughly linear decline in TCR beta diversity per million T cells. When set beside aged donors, long-lived donors presented more naive CD4+ cells and higher diversity.

As regards this clonotype: Antigen: not known.

With V trimmed by 3 bases and J by 4 bases, 2 bases remained unmatched. The CDR3 runs to 15 residues. Sequencing was carried out using blood. The rearrangement uses TRBV12-3 or TRBV12-4 and TRBJ2-3, with TRBD1 matching over 12 bases. This receptor was identified in a woman between 40 and 50 years old in good health. The DNA for the CDR3 is TGTGCCAGCAGTTTCTGGGACAGGGGGCCAGATACGCAGTATTTT. It translates to CASSFWDRGPDTQYF.